This is a list of T cell receptor beta chains from one sample in a study of regulatory T cells in long-lasting Graves disease. TCRdb independently ran MiXCR on the multiplex PCR reads; one entry per CDR3 protein. This sample yields over 350,000 distinct CDR3 sequences, of which around 21% are seen a single time; around 21% belongs to the top ten. Sequenced material: peripheral blood mononuclear cells (PBMCs), taken when the disease was refractory, from a patient treated with antithyroid drugs. The source is a female donor with Graves disease. Each CDR3 is given with its conserved first and last residue. A D gene is named only where the DNA matches it firmly. Some rows mark clone size as missing; the rest say once, few, many or name a class of expanded clone.

cdr3_nt cdr3_aa d_call v_call clone_size j_call
TGTGCCAGCAGCCTTGACGGATCCACCGGGGAGCTGTTTTTT CASSLDGSTGELFF NA TRBV7-8 many TRBJ2-2
TGTGCCAGCAGTTGGTCCAGGGGGGACACCGGGGAGCTGTTTTTT CASSWSRGDTGELFF NA TRBV6-2/TRBV6-3 few TRBJ2-2
TGTGCCAGCAGTGGAGCGGGACGCCGCTTGGACGAGCAGTACTTC CASSGAGRRLDEQYF TRBD2 TRBV28 many TRBJ2-7
TGTGCCAGCAGCCTCACTAGCGGGCGCTACGAGCAGTACTTC CASSLTSGRYEQYF TRBD2 TRBV11-2 many TRBJ2-7
TGTGCCAGCAGTGAGAACAGAGCCTACGAGCAGTACTTC CASSENRAYEQYF NA TRBV25-1 NA TRBJ2-7
TGTGCCAGCAGTCCTTGGCTAGCGGCGGGAGAGACCCAGTACTTC CASSPWLAAGETQYF TRBD2 TRBV12-3/TRBV12-4 many TRBJ2-5
TGCAGCGTTGAAGAACAGGGGGGAGAGACCCAGTACTTC CSVEEQGGETQYF TRBD1 TRBV29-1 many TRBJ2-5
TGCAGCGCGGCAGGGGGCGAAATGACTGGCTACACCTTC CSAAGGEMTGYTF TRBD1 TRBV29-1 many TRBJ1-2
TGTGCCAGCAGCACGCGGGACAACTATGGCTACACCTTC CASSTRDNYGYTF NA TRBV7-8 few TRBJ1-2
TGCAGCGTTGATGGCTTAGCGGGGGCGAAGGATGGCTACACCTTC CSVDGLAGAKDGYTF NA TRBV29-1 NA TRBJ1-2
TGTGCCACCAGCAGGGCCGGGACTACTACCGACGAGCAGTACTTC CATSRAGTTTDEQYF TRBD2 TRBV15 many TRBJ2-7
TGTGCCAGCAGTCAGACTAGCAGGGGCCAGTACTTC CASSQTSRGQYF NA TRBV28 many TRBJ2-7
TGCAGCGTTGAAAGGGACGTGACAGGGACGAACACTGAAGCTTTCTTT CSVERDVTGTNTEAFF TRBD1 TRBV29-1 few TRBJ1-1
TGTGCCAGCAGCGGGGACGTAGGGGGAGATTACGAGCAGTACTTC CASSGDVGGDYEQYF NA TRBV28 few TRBJ2-7
TGTGCCAGCAGTGAATCCAGCCTAACCCTCCACTTT CASSESSLTLHF NA TRBV25-1 NA TRBJ1-6
TGTGCCAGCAGACGACAGGGGAACACTGAAGCTTTCTTT CASRRQGNTEAFF TRBD1 TRBV12-3/TRBV12-4 many TRBJ1-1
TGTGCCAGCAGAGACCCTAGGCGGGGGCTTATCTATGGCTACACCTTC CASRDPRRGLIYGYTF NA TRBV2 many TRBJ1-2
TGTGCCAGCTCACCATGGGGGCGCGGAGAGACCCAGTACTTC CASSPWGRGETQYF NA TRBV18 NA TRBJ2-5